The 32 T cell receptor beta chains given below trace back to one sample, sequenced in a study of blood T cell repertoires in COVID-19. This table comes from immunoSEQ multiplex PCR, and its TCRdb copy is limited to in-frame clones, with some not included. The sample shows about 100,000 clones, approximately 89% of them seen only once. The specimen sequenced was peripheral blood. The receptors come from a middle-aged man with active or convalescent COVID-19.

The chain links TRBV10-1 to TRBJ2-2, with TRBD2 identical over 7 bases. The V segment lost 2 bases and the J segment 5 bases; nucleotides outside the gene matches: 2. The CDR3 covers 14 residues. CDR1 and CDR2 from the germline V gene are WNHNN and SYGVQD (reference sequence). The CDR3 region is CASSEAGATGELFF. The CDR3 DNA reads as TGCGCCAGCAGTGAGGCGGGAGCAACCGGGGAGCTGTTTTTT.

The V and J genes are TRBV6-5 and TRBJ1-1, with D unresolved. This CDR3 has 14 amino acids. The germline V gene has CDR1 MNHEY and CDR2 SVGAGI. Trimming cost V 7 bases and J 0 bases, with 12 bases left between them. CDR3 sequence (DNA): TGTGCCAGCATTTTTCACAGACTGAACACTGAAGCTTTCTTT. Protein product: CASIFHRLNTEAFF.

This chain connects TRBV7-8 to TRBJ1-1, with TRBD1 identical over 9 bases. This CDR3 has 15 amino acids. Germline CDR1 and CDR2: SGHVS and FQNEAQ. V trimming: 5 bases; J trimming: 1 base; junction bases outside the gene matches: 5. As DNA, the CDR3 is TGTGCCAGCAGCCACAGGGGGCTGAGGAACACTGAAGCTTTCTTT. It specifies CASSHRGLRNTEAFF. The full variable domain, its missing parts supplied by reference TRBV7-8 and TRBJ1-1, is GAGVSQSPRYKVAKRGQDVALRCDPISGHVSLFWYQQALGQGPEFLTYFQNEAQLDKSGLPSDRFFAERPEGSVSTLKIQRTQQEDSAVYLCASSHRGLRNTEAFFGQGTRLTVV.

CDR3 coding DNA: TGTGCCAGAATCCGGCGGGGGACTAGCGGGAGGAATGGCTACGAGCAGTACTTC. Its protein is CARIRRGTSGRNGYEQYF. The rearrangement joins TRBV5-3 to TRBJ2-7; 15 bases fit TRBD2. TRBV5-3 belongs to the ORF category, with a function that is uncertain. The CDR3 is made up of 18 amino acids. J gave up 3 bases and V 6 bases, and 13 bases lay outside the gene matches.

The CDR3 reads CSVLPGLAGGGTQYF. The CDR3 DNA reads as TGCAGCGTCCTACCGGGACTAGCGGGAGGAGGTACGCAGTATTTT. This chain connects TRBV29-1 to TRBJ2-3, with TRBD2 matching 15 bases. CDR3 length: 15 residues. CDR1 is SQVTM, CDR2 ANQGSEA, per germline. Unmatched junction bases numbered 9, after V lost 6 bases and J lost 8 bases.

The chain uses TRBV4-1 and TRBJ2-5, with TRBD2 matching over 7 bases. Germline values: CDR1 MGHRA, CDR2 YSYEKL. V was pared by 1 base and J by 4 bases, with 3 bases of the junction left unmatched. The CDR3 spans 14 residues. The CDR3 DNA reads as TGCGCCAGCAGCCAAGTCGCGGGGGTAGAGACCCAGTACTTC. Translating gives CASSQVAGVETQYF.

The chain joins TRBV3-1 (or the pseudogene TRBV3-2) to TRBJ2-1, with D perhaps matching TRBD1 (6 bases). The germline V gene encodes CDR1 LGHDT and CDR2 YNNKEL (reference sequence). CDR3 length: 18 amino acids. V lost 3 bases, J lost 0 bases, and 18 bases lay in between. In DNA, the CDR3 is TGTGCCAGCAGCCACTTAACCGGGAAACAGGGCTCCTACAATGAGCAGTTCTTC. Residues: CASSHLTGKQGSYNEQFF.

The J gene is TRBJ2-3, the V gene TRBV4-3; TRBD2 matches 7 bases. CDR1 is LGHNA and CDR2 is YSLEER in the germline V gene. The CDR3 is 17 amino acids. V shed 2 bases, J shed 2 bases, and the junction held 10 bases outside the gene matches. CDR3 sequence reads: CASSQSLGRAYTDTQYF. DNA of the CDR3: TGCGCCAGCAGCCAATCCCTAGGGAGGGCCTACACAGATACGCAGTATTTT.

In its sample, this clone was seen once. This chain links TRBV18 with TRBJ2-7, with TRBD1 matching 8 bases. With 5 bases clipped from V and 4 bases from J, the junction kept 10 bases outside the gene matches. CDR1 is KGHSH and CDR2 is LQKENI in the germline V gene. The CDR3 contains 15 residues. This CDR3 is CASSIQGDGGYEQYF. CDR3 nucleotides: TGTGCCAGCTCAATACAGGGGGACGGTGGATACGAGCAGTACTTC.

J is TRBJ1-2 and V is TRBV30, with 8 bases lining up with TRBD1. Germline loops: CDR1 GTSNPN, CDR2 SVGIG (reference sequence). The CDR3 has 15 amino acids. V shed 7 bases, J shed 4 bases, and the junction held 14 bases outside the gene matches. Written as DNA, the CDR3 is TGTGCCTCCTCTCGCGACAGGGGCGGACTCTATGGCTACACCTTC. This sequence encodes CASSRDRGGLYGYTF.

V and J are TRBV3-1 (or the pseudogene TRBV3-2) and TRBJ2-7; TRBD2 agrees at 9 bases. The CDR3 consists of 18 residues. The ends lost 0 bases at V and 0 bases at J; junction bases unmatched: 9. CDR1 and CDR2 (germline): LGHDT, YNNKEL (reference sequence). The CDR3 here is CASSQDRTLAGFSYEQYF. CDR3 in DNA: TGTGCCAGCAGCCAAGATCGCACACTAGCGGGTTTCTCCTACGAGCAGTACTTC.

In DNA form, the CDR3 reads TGCGCCAGCAGCACGCCACAGGGCGGGAACACTGAAGCTTTCTTT. Protein: CASSTPQGGNTEAFF. V is TRBV5-1 and J is TRBJ1-1, with D possibly TRBD1 on 6 matching bases. The CDR3 extends over 15 amino acids. V lost 4 bases and J 1 base, leaving 14 bases between the germline ends. The V gene's germline CDR1 is SGHRS and CDR2 YFSETQ.

Comments on this clone: A read error may account for a junction end that differs from germline. This rearrangement joins TRBV19 to TRBJ2-7, with 9 bases that match TRBD1. CDR3 length equals 16 residues. Germline V gives CDR1 LNHDA, CDR2 SQIVND (reference sequence). The CDR3 spells CASSPQRTGASHEQYF. Written as DNA, the CDR3 is TGTGCCAGTAGTCCCCAAAGGACAGGGGCCTCCCACGAGCAGTACTTC.

The sample holds one count of this clone. At one of its ends the junction is not consistent with the germline gene, which may arise from a read error. In DNA form, the CDR3 reads TGTGCCACCAGTCGGCGGGAATCAAGCACAGATACGCAGTATTTT. Its translation: CATSRRESSTDTQYF. The rearrangement links TRBV28 to TRBJ2-3, with D maybe TRBD2 (6 bases). The germline V gene encodes CDR1 MDHEN and CDR2 SYDVKM. CDR3 length equals 15 residues.

The chain recombines TRBV10-3 with TRBJ1-1; D is possibly TRBD1 (6 bases). The V gene's germline CDR1 is ENHRY and CDR2 SYGVKD. V lost 0 bases, J lost 4 bases, and 12 bases lay in between. This CDR3 is built from 15 residues. The CDR3 region is CAISESTGRGTEAFF. CDR3 nucleotide sequence: TGTGCCATCAGTGAGTCCACTGGCAGGGGCACTGAAGCTTTCTTT.

The rearrangement links TRBV2 to TRBJ1-2, with TRBD1 identical over 8 bases. The V gene end was trimmed by 6 bases and the J gene end by 2 bases; junction bases not matched to a gene: 8. Germline V CDR1 and CDR2: SNHLY, FYNNEI. The CDR3 is 15 residues long. CDR3 nucleotide sequence: TGTGCCAGCAGGGTCGGACAGGGTGGAAACTATGGCTACACCTTC. This codes for CASRVGQGGNYGYTF.

The chain joins TRBV5-1 to TRBJ2-2; tentative D call: TRBD2 (6 bases). The CDR3 length is 14 residues. Trimming pared 1 base from V and 6 bases from J, leaving 10 bases between. Germline loops: CDR1 SGHRS, CDR2 YFSETQ. The CDR3 loop reads CASSLRREAGELFF. As DNA, the CDR3 is TGCGCCAGCAGCTTGCGAAGGGAGGCCGGGGAGCTGTTTTTT.

With regard to this clone: At one end, the junction sequence differs from germline, possibly due to a read error. The rearrangement links TRBV7-7 to TRBJ2-2, with unresolved D. The germline CDR1 and CDR2 sequences are SSHAT and FNYEAQ (reference sequence). The CDR3 runs 12 residues. CDR3: CASSFQDGELFF. The CDR3 DNA reads as TGTGCTAGCAGCTTCCAGGACGGGGAGCTGTTTTTT.

The chain recombines TRBV3-1 (or the pseudogene TRBV3-2) with TRBJ1-2, with 9 bases fitting TRBD1. In germline, CDR1 is LGHDT, CDR2 YNNKEL (reference sequence). CDR3 size: 16 residues. V lost 1 base to trimming and J lost 3 bases; unmatched junction nucleotides: 6. CDR3 sequence reads: CASSQGGDRGDYGYTF. CDR3 DNA sequence: TGTGCCAGCAGCCAAGGGGGCGACAGGGGGGACTATGGCTACACCTTC.

V gene TRBV2 combines with J gene TRBJ1-2; 9 bases line up with TRBD1. With 3 bases clipped from V and 8 bases from J, the junction kept 4 bases outside the gene matches. This CDR3 region has 13 residues. Germline V lookup: CDR1 SNHLY, CDR2 FYNNEI. DNA of the CDR3: TGTGCCAGCAGTGAGGGACAGGGCGGGGGCTACACCTTC. This translates into CASSEGQGGGYTF.

As for this clone: Other DNA variants within this sample encode the same CDR3. CDR3 protein: CASSRDRDTEAFF. CDR3 DNA: TGTGCCAGCAGTCGGGACAGGGACACTGAAGCTTTCTTT. The chain employs TRBV7-9 and TRBJ1-1; 9 bases agree with TRBD1. J lost 3 bases, V lost 6 bases, and 2 bases had no gene match. CDR3 size: 13 residues. CDR1 is SEHNR, CDR2 FQNEAQ, per germline (reference sequence).

This chain joins TRBV9 and TRBJ2-1, with D maybe TRBD2 (6 bases). Germline V gene data show CDR1 as SGDLS and CDR2 as YYNGEE. Trimming left V 2 bases short and J 1 base short, with 10 bases between. The CDR3 totals 15 residues. CDR3 bases: TGTGCCAGCAGCGTTCGGGAGCCGTCCTACAATGAGCAGTTCTTC. Protein product: CASSVREPSYNEQFF.

The V and J genes are TRBV6-6 and TRBJ1-5, with 7 bases that match TRBD1. Germline V CDR1 and CDR2: MNHNY, SVGAGI (reference sequence). V lost 7 bases to trimming and J lost 3 bases; unmatched junction nucleotides: 12. The CDR3 consists of 16 residues. CDR3 residues: CASTLPPGQDNQPQHF. The DNA of the CDR3 is TGTGCCAGCACCCTCCCACCCGGACAGGACAATCAGCCCCAGCATTTT.

This chain links TRBV29-1 with TRBJ1-2, with a tentative D call TRBD1 (5 bases). V shed 1 base and J shed 1 base, with 7 bases lying between them. Germline CDR1 is SQVTM and CDR2 is ANQGSEA. The CDR3 has 13 residues. The CDR3 nucleotides read TGCAGCGTTGAAGGGGGCCTTAACTATGGCTACACCTTC. This sequence encodes CSVEGGLNYGYTF.

The rearrangement uses TRBV24-1 and TRBJ2-2, with D maybe TRBD1 (6 bases). V shed 1 base and J shed 4 bases, with 18 bases lying between them. The CDR3 sequence is 18 residues long. Per the germline V gene, CDR1 is KGHDR and CDR2 is SFDVKD. The CDR3 reads CATSDLGTPSISTGELFF. CDR3 nucleotide sequence: TGTGCCACCAGTGATTTAGGGACACCCTCGATCTCCACCGGGGAGCTGTTTTTT.

The CDR3 sequence is CASSSVLAGAIYEQYF. The DNA of the CDR3 is TGTGCCAGCAGCTCAGTCCTAGCGGGAGCCATCTACGAGCAGTACTTC. This chain uses TRBV7-2 with TRBJ2-7; TRBD2 aligns across 10 bases. J gave up 3 bases and V 4 bases, and 9 bases lay outside the gene matches. CDR1 and CDR2 (germline): SGHTA, FQGNSA. The CDR3 has 16 amino acids.

The rearrangement links TRBV18 to TRBJ2-5; the match to TRBD1 covers 10 bases. The germline V gene has CDR1 KGHSH and CDR2 LQKENI. The length of the CDR3 is 14 residues. Trimming removed 6 bases from V and 4 bases from J; junction bases left unmatched: 5. The CDR3 loop is CASSLTGGAETQYF. CDR3 sequence (DNA): TGTGCCAGCTCCTTGACAGGGGGCGCAGAGACCCAGTACTTC.

The chain recombines TRBV6-5 with TRBJ1-6; 9 nucleotides agree with TRBD1. The CDR3 runs 16 residues. CDR1 MNHEY and CDR2 SVGAGI come from the germline V gene. V lost 0 bases and J lost 9; bases outside the gene matches: 6. CDR3 region: CASSYSPGTGSSPLHF. The CDR3 coding sequence is TGTGCCAGCAGTTACTCACCCGGGACAGGGTCTTCACCCCTCCACTTT.

The V call is TRBV25-1, the J call TRBJ2-3; D remains ambiguous. CDR3 length equals 13 residues. V was shortened by 2 bases and J by 2 bases, with 5 bases between the two germline ends. CDR1 is MGHDK and CDR2 is SYGVNS in the germline V gene. The CDR3 reads CASSETYTDTQYF. The CDR3 bases are TGTGCCAGCAGTGAAACCTACACAGATACGCAGTATTTT.

The rearrangement links TRBV2 to TRBJ1-5; 7 positions match TRBD1. Germline V gene lookup returns CDR1 SNHLY and CDR2 FYNNEI. The trim removed 10 bases at V and 6 bases at J, leaving 9 bases unmatched. This CDR3 region has 13 residues. CDR3 region: CATSPQGSQPQHF. The DNA of the CDR3 is TGTGCCACCAGCCCACAGGGGAGTCAGCCCCAGCATTTT.

This clone was picked up one time. This CDR3 is CASGRGTLEGETQYF. DNA for the CDR3: TGTGCTAGTGGTCGGGGGACCCTTGAGGGAGAGACCCAGTACTTC. The chain links TRBV12-5 to TRBJ2-5, with D maybe TRBD2 (6 bases). V was clipped by 5 bases and J by 4 bases, with 17 bases between them. The CDR3 covers 15 residues. In germline, CDR1 is LGHNT, CDR2 FRNRAP.

This clone was seen just once. CDR3 nucleotides: TGTGCCAGCAGTTACTCCGGACAGGGGGCGGGGGAGCAGTACTTC. Translation gives CASSYSGQGAGEQYF. V usage is TRBV6-5 and J usage is TRBJ2-7; 11 positions match TRBD1. The CDR3 length is 15 residues. Germline V gives CDR1 MNHEY, CDR2 SVGAGI. The V segment lost 0 bases and the J segment 7 bases; nucleotides outside the gene matches: 5.